These 27 T cell receptor beta chains share one sample of origin, sequenced in a study of OX40 agonist ivuxolimab in advanced cancers. The table came from immunoSEQ multiplex PCR; TCRdb's copy has only in-frame clones and leaves some out. This sample yields some 15,000 clones, of which approximately 92% are seen a single time; less than 9% belongs to the top ten. The sequenced sample was CD4+ or CD8+ T cells sorted from blood, obtained in a trial of the OX40 agonist ivuxolimab. The receptors derive from an adult with an advanced solid tumor such as melanoma, head and neck, liver or kidney cancer.

This chain's CDR3 is CASSFLTGTYNEQFF. For the CDR3, the DNA is TGTGCCAGCAGCTTCCTGACAGGAACCTACAATGAGCAGTTCTTC. The gene calls are TRBV7-9 and TRBJ2-1, with D possibly matching TRBD1 (6 bases). Trimming took off 3 bases at V and 2 bases at J, with 11 bases between the two ends. The CDR3 consists of 15 residues. CDR1 is SEHNR, CDR2 FQNEAQ, per germline (reference sequence).

This sequence joins TRBV5-8 and TRBJ2-7; TRBD2 aligns across 11 bases. V gave up 4 bases and J gave up 4 bases; unmatched junction bases: 10. The CDR3 has 16 amino acids. Germline V gene data show CDR1 as SGHTS and CDR2 as YDEGEE. CDR3 coding DNA: TGTGCCAGCAGCACGACCGGGACTAGCGGCTATTACGAGCAGTACTTC. It codes for CASSTTGTSGYYEQYF.

This clone was seen more than once but under ten times. The rearrangement links TRBV19 to TRBJ2-5; tentatively, D is TRBD2 (5 bases). The V end lost 5 bases, the J end lost 5 bases, and 18 bases lay between the germline ends. Per germline, CDR1 LNHDA and CDR2 SQIVND (reference sequence). CDR3 size: 15 residues. The CDR3 sequence is CASSAGLGVWETQYF. The DNA for the CDR3 is TGTGCCAGTAGTGCCGGTTTGGGAGTTTGGGAGACCCAGTACTTC.

The chain links TRBV7-9 to TRBJ2-7; TRBD2 aligns across 11 bases. V lost 5 bases, J lost 1 base, and 7 bases stayed unmatched. From germline, CDR1 is SEHNR and CDR2 FQNEAQ (reference sequence). The CDR3 spans 16 residues. The CDR3 region has the DNA TGTGCCAGCAGCCCTAGACTAGCGGGACTTTCCTACGAGCAGTACTTC. Translation gives CASSPRLAGLSYEQYF.

This sequence joins TRBV28 and TRBJ1-2; possibly TRBD1 for D (5 bases). The CDR3 has 16 amino acids. The V gene lost 1 base and the J gene lost 2 bases, with 14 bases spanning the gap. In germline, CDR1 is MDHEN, CDR2 SYDVKM. In DNA form, the CDR3 reads TGTGCCAGCAGTTTATCTGAGACAGCCCCGAACTATGGCTACACCTTC. Amino acids: CASSLSETAPNYGYTF.

V and J are TRBV6-5 and TRBJ2-1; D possibly corresponds to TRBD2 (6 bases). V lost 4 bases, J lost 0 bases, and 10 bases lay in between. This CDR3 has 15 residues. CDR1 and CDR2 (germline): MNHEY, SVGAGI. The CDR3 DNA follows: TGTGCCAGCAGTTTACGGGGGAGCTCCTACAATGAGCAGTTCTTC. Translated, it gives CASSLRGSSYNEQFF.

The chain uses TRBV7-9 and TRBJ2-1; 10 nucleotides agree with TRBD2. The J segment lost 4 bases and the V segment lost 6 bases, leaving 6 bases of the junction unmatched. Germline V gene data show CDR1 as SEHNR and CDR2 as FQNEAQ (reference sequence). The CDR3 has 15 residues. CDR3 nucleotide sequence: TGTGCCAGCAGTAATTGGACTAGCGGATACAATGAGCAGTTCTTC. As protein: CASSNWTSGYNEQFF.

The chain employs TRBV2 and TRBJ1-2, with D maybe TRBD1 (6 bases). The CDR3 consists of 13 residues. Trimming pared 3 bases from V and 4 bases from J, leaving 9 bases between. The germline V gene has CDR1 SNHLY and CDR2 FYNNEI. CDR3 residues: CASSEGAGYGYTF. The CDR3 nucleotides are TGTGCCAGCAGTGAGGGGGCTGGCTATGGCTACACCTTC.

This clone was counted once. The chain links TRBV4-1 to TRBJ1-1; 7 bases map to TRBD1. This CDR3 is built from 15 residues. In germline, CDR1 is MGHRA, CDR2 YSYEKL. The J segment lost 3 bases and the V segment lost 3 bases, leaving 7 bases of the junction unmatched. The CDR3 bases are TGCGCCAGCAGCCATGACAGGGTGAGTTACACTGAAGCTTTCTTT. Its protein is CASSHDRVSYTEAFF.

The chain couples TRBV5-6 to TRBJ1-1, with D perhaps TRBD1 (6 bases). The germline CDR1 and CDR2 sequences are SGHDT and YYEEEE. V was shortened by 0 bases and J by 4 bases, with 10 bases between the two germline ends. The length of the CDR3 is 14 residues. This chain's CDR3 is CASSLAGVSTEAFF. The CDR3 DNA reads as TGTGCCAGCAGCTTGGCAGGGGTAAGCACTGAAGCTTTCTTT.

The chain has TRBV30 and TRBJ2-7; the D call may be TRBD1 or TRBD2 (5 bases each). The CDR3 is 12 amino acids. V was pared by 2 bases and J by 9 bases, with 14 bases between. Germline V lookup: CDR1 GTSNPN, CDR2 SVGIG (reference sequence). Written as DNA, the CDR3 is TGTGCCTGGAGTAGGACGGTGGGGGTGCAGTACTTC. Its protein product is CAWSRTVGVQYF.

The chain joins TRBV4-2 to TRBJ2-3; 9 nucleotides match TRBD2. The V segment lost 1 base and the J segment 6 bases; nucleotides outside the gene matches: 8. From germline, CDR1 is LGHNA and CDR2 YNFKEQ. The CDR3 is 16 amino acids. CDR3 sequence: CASSQVAGDQGDTQYF. CDR3 DNA: TGTGCCAGCAGCCAAGTAGCGGGGGACCAGGGGGATACGCAGTATTTT.

V gene TRBV10-3 combines with J gene TRBJ2-1; D unresolved. V lost 2 bases, J lost 10 bases, and 6 bases lay in between. Germline-derived CDR1 and CDR2 are ENHRY and SYGVKD. The CDR3 has 11 amino acids. As DNA, the CDR3 is TGTGCCATCAGTGAGACTATCGAGCAGTTCTTC. Protein sequence: CAISETIEQFF.

DNA for the CDR3: TGTGCCAGTAGTATACCGAACACTGAAGCTTTCTTT. This codes for CASSIPNTEAFF. The rearrangement uses TRBV19 and TRBJ1-1; no definite D call. Germline loops: CDR1 LNHDA, CDR2 SQIVND (reference sequence). The CDR3 has 12 amino acids. V lost 2 bases and J 1 base, leaving 2 bases between the germline ends.

The genes are TRBV6-1 and TRBJ2-7; no clear D. Germline loops: CDR1 MNHNS, CDR2 SASEGT. CDR3 length: 12 amino acids. V was shortened by 7 bases and J by 4 bases, with 11 bases between the two germline ends. CDR3 in DNA: TGTGCCAGCAACCCGACACCGTACGAGCAGTACTTC. The encoded protein is CASNPTPYEQYF.

The V gene is TRBV15, the J gene TRBJ1-4; no firm D call. The CDR3 totals 14 residues. V lost 4 bases, J lost 2 bases, and 8 bases lay in between. Germline V CDR1 and CDR2: LNHNV, YYDKDF (reference sequence). As DNA, the CDR3 is TGTGCCACCAGCAAATCGGCGACTAATGAAAAACTGTTTTTT. Protein: CATSKSATNEKLFF.

The chain has TRBV6-1 and TRBJ2-1, with 12 bases aligning to TRBD1. This CDR3 is 15 amino acids long. Unmatched junction bases numbered 5, after V lost 4 bases and J lost 7 bases. Per the germline V gene, CDR1 is MNHNS and CDR2 is SASEGT. The chain's CDR3 is CASSVGTGGWNEQFF. CDR3 DNA sequence: TGTGCCAGCAGTGTGGGGACAGGGGGCTGGAATGAGCAGTTCTTC.

V and J are TRBV7-3 and TRBJ2-7, with D possibly matching TRBD1 (5 bases). The CDR3 is 16 amino acids. Trimming shortened V by 3 bases and J by 2 bases, and 17 bases separated the two germline ends. Germline CDR1 and CDR2: SGHTA and FQGTGA. CDR3 bases: TGTGCCAGCAGCTTGGGGCCCCCTTCACAGGCCTACGAGCAGTACTTC. This gives the protein CASSLGPPSQAYEQYF.

The chain links TRBV27 to TRBJ1-1; D remains ambiguous. In germline, CDR1 is MNHEY, CDR2 SMNVEV (reference sequence). CDR3 length: 13 residues. Trimming stripped 3 bases from V and 5 bases from J, with 10 bases between. The CDR3 reads CASSFGGRTEAFF. Here the CDR3 DNA reads TGTGCCAGCAGTTTCGGTGGCAGAACTGAAGCTTTCTTT.

The chain combines TRBV28 with TRBJ1-5; D is possibly TRBD1 (6 bases). The CDR3 sequence is 16 residues long. The V gene's germline CDR1 is MDHEN and CDR2 SYDVKM. Trimming pared 2 bases from V and 0 bases from J, leaving 11 bases between. In DNA form, the CDR3 reads TGTGCCAGCAGTTTAGGGCAGGGGTTTAGCAATCAGCCCCAGCATTTT. Translation gives CASSLGQGFSNQPQHF.

J is TRBJ2-7 and V is TRBV19; D may be TRBD1 (6 bases). The CDR3 has 15 residues. CDR1 is LNHDA, CDR2 SQIVND, per germline (reference sequence). The V and J ends lost 5 bases and 0 bases respectively, with 14 bases between them. For the CDR3, the DNA is TGTGCCAGTAGTGAGACAGGCTCCAGCTCCTACGAGCAGTACTTC. Its protein product is CASSETGSSSYEQYF.

V usage is TRBV7-2 and J usage is TRBJ2-5, with D perhaps given as TRBD1 or TRBD2 (5 bases each). There are 17 residues in the CDR3. V lost 5 bases, J lost 5 bases, and 24 bases lay in between. The germline gives CDR1 SGHTA, CDR2 FQGNSA. Here the CDR3 reads CASSPIETWGNGETQYF. The CDR3 nucleotides are TGTGCCAGCAGCCCCATTGAGACATGGGGGAATGGGGAGACCCAGTACTTC.

This chain's CDR3 is CASSPDGNYGYTF. In DNA, the CDR3 is TGTGCCAGCAGCCCGGACGGAAACTATGGCTACACCTTC. The chain has TRBV7-6 and TRBJ1-2; D not certain. Germline CDR1 reads SGHVS; CDR2 reads FNYEAQ. The length of the CDR3 is 13 residues. With 5 bases removed from V and 2 bases from J, the gap between germline ends came to 9 bases.

The V gene is TRBV9, the J gene TRBJ1-3; the match to TRBD1 covers 8 bases. The germline V gene encodes CDR1 SGDLS and CDR2 YYNGEE. CDR3 length equals 17 residues. With 3 bases clipped from V and 0 bases from J, the junction kept 8 bases outside the gene matches. Here the CDR3 reads CASSAPRQGSSGNTIYF. Written as DNA, the CDR3 is TGTGCCAGCAGCGCGCCTCGACAGGGGAGCTCTGGAAACACCATATATTTT.

The chain employs TRBV29-1 and TRBJ1-2; D unresolved. Germline V gives CDR1 SQVTM, CDR2 ANQGSEA. The CDR3 consists of 11 residues. Trimming pared 3 bases from V and 7 bases from J, leaving 9 bases between. CDR3 region: CSVDGSGGYTF. CDR3 sequence (DNA): TGCAGCGTTGACGGGTCGGGTGGCTACACCTTC.

V usage is TRBV28 and J usage is TRBJ2-5; 9 positions agree with TRBD1. Germline lookup yields CDR1 MDHEN and CDR2 SYDVKM. The CDR3 sequence is 15 residues long. V lost 5 bases, J lost 5 bases, and 9 bases stayed unmatched. Here the CDR3 reads CASSPGQGVEETQYF. In DNA, the CDR3 is TGTGCCAGCAGTCCGGGACAGGGTGTCGAGGAGACCCAGTACTTC.

This chain uses TRBV27 with TRBJ2-5; 8 bases align to TRBD2. After removal of 0 bases from V and 5 bases from J, the junction contained 8 bases not matched to a gene. The CDR3 has 16 amino acids. Germline loops: CDR1 MNHEY, CDR2 SMNVEV (reference sequence). The CDR3 loop is CASSLSPGSGTETQYF. The CDR3, as DNA: TGTGCCAGCAGTTTATCGCCGGGTAGCGGGACGGAGACCCAGTACTTC.